The 7 T cell receptor beta chains below were found in one sample sequenced in a study of tumor-infiltrating lymphocytes in primary liver carcinoma. The template, roughly 0.45 ug total RNA, yielded TCR beta cDNA made with a constant-region primer. Researchers made the TCR beta libraries by running three nested multiplex PCR rounds with slightly modified ARM-PCR. PCR rounds one and two used TRBV1-TRBV30 forward primers with a C-beta reverse primer for around 11 cycles each. TCRdb redid the calling of the multiplex PCR reads with MiXCR, one entry per CDR3 protein. The sample includes fewer than 150,000 distinct CDR3 sequences, around 62% of them seen just once. Unsorted bulk tissue of about 20-32 mg yielded co-extracted RNA and DNA. Input material: liver tumor tissue from sampling region 1. Subset described: tumor region T1, superior pole. The receptors were sampled from a woman aged 55-69 years with primary liver carcinoma and hepatitis B virus infection.

The chain has TRBV14 and TRBJ2-1, with D perhaps TRBD1 or TRBD2 (5 bases each). Between the trimmed V and J ends, which lost 7 bases and 13 bases, there was a span of 17 bases. Germline V gene lookup returns CDR1 SGHDN and CDR2 FVKESK. The CDR3 contains 12 residues. The CDR3 region is CASNPDLGTQFF. The CDR3, as DNA: TGTGCCAGCAACCCAGACTTGGGGACCCAGTTCTTC.

Notes on this clonotype: The final CDR3 position lacks the conserved phenylalanine or tryptophan, pointing to a likely read error. The chain carries TRBV6-1 and TRBJ2-7, with 9 bases fitting TRBD1. Trimming cost V 3 bases and J 3 bases; bases outside gene matches: 9. CDR1 MNHNS and CDR2 SASEGT come from the germline V gene. The CDR3 contains 16 residues. This chain's CDR3 is CASSEFSGQGFYEQYL. Written as DNA, the CDR3 is TGTGCCAGCAGTGAGTTCTCGGGACAGGGCTTCTACGAGCAGTACTTA.

Notes on this clonotype: At one boundary the junction diverges from the germline segment, which might be a read error. The chain uses TRBV5-1 and TRBJ2-3, with TRBD2 matching 9 bases. Germline V CDR1 and CDR2: SGHRS, YFSETQ. This CDR3 comprises 15 residues. The CDR3 protein is CASSPTSGIIDMQYF. The CDR3 DNA sequence: TGCGCCAGCAGCCCGACTAGCGGTATCATCGATATGCAGTATTTT.

In regard to this clonotype: This sequence may be a read error, since a much larger clone differs from it by one base. The rearrangement links TRBV6-1 to TRBJ2-7, with 7 bases lining up with TRBD1. The CDR3 extends over 15 amino acids. Germline V gene data show CDR1 as MNHNS and CDR2 as SASEGT. After removal of 2 bases from V and 5 bases from J, the junction contained 9 bases not matched to a gene. Here the CDR3 reads CASSEFQGETDEQYF. DNA of the CDR3: TGTGCCAGCAGTGAATTTCAGGGGGAAACCGACGAGCAGTACTTC.

Concerning this clonotype: A read error may produce the germline difference seen at one junction end. This chain joins TRBV20-1 and TRBJ1-1, with D possibly TRBD1 on 6 matching bases. Germline CDR1 DFQATT, CDR2 SNEGSKA (reference sequence). The CDR3 totals 15 residues. The CDR3 DNA reads as TGCAGCACGCCGAGACAGGCCCAAATGAACAGTGAAGCTTTCTTT. It codes for CSTPRQAQMNSEAFF.

This clonotype was seen a handful of times. The junction departs from germline at one end; a sequencing error may be responsible. The V and J genes are TRBV7-9 and TRBJ2-3; D unclear. The CDR3 length is 15 residues. Per germline, CDR1 SEHNR and CDR2 FQNEAQ (reference sequence). CDR3 coding DNA: TGTGCCAACAGCCCACCGTTTAGTGCAGGCGATACGCAGTATTTT. As protein: CANSPPFSAGDTQYF. The complete variable domain, with remaining parts taken from reference TRBV7-9 and TRBJ2-3, reads DTGVSQNPRHKITKRGQNVTFRCDPISEHNRLYWYRQTLGQGPEFLTYFQNEAQLEKSRLLSDRFSAERPKGSFSTLEIQRTEQGDSAMYLCANSPPFSAGDTQYFGPGTRLTVL.

As regards this clonotype: A much larger clone is a single base away; this may be a read error. The V call is TRBV6-5, the J call TRBJ2-5; D is possibly TRBD2 (6 bases). V was cut by 6 bases and J by 3 bases, with 17 bases left in between. The germline CDR1 and CDR2 sequences are MNHEY and SVGAGI. CDR3 size: 15 residues. CDR3 bases: TGTGCCAGCAGGCGTGGACTAACGGGAGAAGAGACCCAGTACTTC. Translating gives CASRRGLTGEETQYF.